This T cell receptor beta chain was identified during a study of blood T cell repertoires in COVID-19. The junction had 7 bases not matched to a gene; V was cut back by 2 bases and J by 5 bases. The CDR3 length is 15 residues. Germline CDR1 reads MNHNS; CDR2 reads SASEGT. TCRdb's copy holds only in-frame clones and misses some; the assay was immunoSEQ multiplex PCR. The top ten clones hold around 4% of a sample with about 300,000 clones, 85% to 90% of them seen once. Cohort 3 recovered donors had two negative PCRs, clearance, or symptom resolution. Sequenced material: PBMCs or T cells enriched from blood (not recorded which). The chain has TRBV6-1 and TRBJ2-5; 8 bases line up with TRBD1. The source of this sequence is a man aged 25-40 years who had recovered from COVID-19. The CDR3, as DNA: TGTGCCAGCAGTGAACCACAGGGGGGCTGGGAGACCCAGTACTTC. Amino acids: CASSEPQGGWETQYF.